The rows below give T cell receptor beta chains drawn from one sample of a study of regulatory T cells in long-lasting Graves disease. Using its own MiXCR run on the multiplex PCR reads, TCRdb lists one record per CDR3 protein. This table holds 400,000 to 500,000 distinct CDR3 sequences, about 16% found once. The same data also contributed to another study, on T cells in Graves' hyperthyroidism and ophthalmopathy.

Sequenced here: peripheral blood mononuclear cells (PBMCs), sampled at new diagnosis, from a patient treated with antithyroid drugs. The receptors stem from a woman aged 18-30 years with Graves disease. The CDR3 runs from the conserved cysteine through the conserved F or W.

v_gene,j_gene,CDR3aa
TRBV7-9,TRBJ2-1,CANSLYIDLPYNEQFF
TRBV6-5,TRBJ2-7,CASSYSRDSSYEQYF
TRBV30,TRBJ2-2,CAWGHGELFF
TRBV12-3/TRBV12-4,TRBJ2-3,CASSFWRVDTQYF
TRBV12-3/TRBV12-4,TRBJ2-1,CASRGRAAGASGRAGGSYNEQFF
TRBV4-1,TRBJ1-1,CASCQSHGSMNTEAFF
TRBV12-3/TRBV12-4,TRBJ1-2,CASSLGSLSGYTF
TRBV6-1,TRBJ2-3,CASSDGTSSFGTQYF
TRBV10-3,TRBJ2-7,CAISATGYAEQYF
TRBV13,TRBJ2-3,CASSLGLLAGRKFDTQYF
TRBV28,TRBJ1-6,CASSLSAGSPLHF
TRBV7-8,TRBJ2-1,CASSLVAGLNNEQFF
TRBV11-3,TRBJ2-1,CASSHQQGARNEQFF
TRBV18,TRBJ2-7,CASQGTVYEQYF
TRBV7-3,TRBJ2-3,CASSLTAGKTDTQYF
TRBV19,TRBJ2-1,CASSMVREDEQFF
TRBV4-1,TRBJ2-2,CASSQDLSTNTGELFF
TRBV7-2,TRBJ2-1,CASSQVAGSYNEQFF
TRBV10-1,TRBJ2-4,CASSEPLDLAKNIQYF
TRBV28,TRBJ1-5,CASSDYYSNQPQHF
TRBV7-9,TRBJ1-2,CASSATRGGYTF
TRBV11-2,TRBJ2-7,CASSPLTQSYEQYF
TRBV28,TRBJ2-7,CASSFPQDSYEQYF
TRBV7-9,TRBJ2-5,CASSRLAWETQYF
TRBV20-1,TRBJ2-1,CSAREISSGSSNEQFF
TRBV10-3,TRBJ1-2,CAGRGHIYGYTF
TRBV29-1,TRBJ2-7,CSGRTSGRSEQYF
TRBV11-2,TRBJ2-6,CASSLGTGGLEANVLTF
TRBV9,TRBJ2-7,CASSVSPRTGVYEQYF
TRBV28,TRBJ1-5,CASTPRGILNQPQHF
TRBV5-6,TRBJ2-1,CASSTRSFAGSYNEQFF
TRBV15,.,CATSRVGAAAQFF
TRBV6-1,TRBJ2-4,CASRRGQGRNIQYF
TRBV20-1,TRBJ1-5,CSATNREAQPQHF
TRBV28,TRBJ2-1,CASSIPSNNEQFF
TRBV6-5,TRBJ2-5,CASSSQTSGRNLQETQYF
TRBV27,TRBJ2-2,CASSLSPSGITGELFF
TRBV9,TRBJ2-7,CASSVGGTRGYEQYF
TRBV6-5,TRBJ1-2,CASSFWDGYTF
TRBV11-3,TRBJ2-2,CASAGTANTGELFF
TRBV3-1,TRBJ2-7,CASSQVGQGDYEQYF
TRBV11-2,TRBJ1-1,CASSLGGVHMNTEAFF
TRBV11-2,TRBJ2-1,CASSLTLAEMNNEQFF
TRBV19,TRBJ2-1,CASSIKRSTQQFF
TRBV20-1,TRBJ2-4,CSAGLAGAVNIQYF
TRBV28,TRBJ2-3,CAGGGRSTDTQYF
TRBV10-3,TRBJ2-7,CAISEVAGWLHEQYF
TRBV3-1,TRBJ2-3,CASSQDNLRSAFF
TRBV6-1,TRBJ1-1,CASILQGYHTEAFF
TRBV10-3,TRBJ2-1,CAISEVGRNRGEQFF
TRBV7-2,TRBJ2-7,CASSRRPVPYEQYF
TRBV3-1,TRBJ2-7,CASSQDLRGDYEQYF
TRBV3-1,TRBJ2-7,CASSLPGPGSYEQYF
TRBV7-2,TRBJ2-3,CASSLLAGSDTQYF